The 6 T cell receptor beta chains listed next were all sequenced from one sample in a study of cytomegalovirus exposure and HLA in healthy donors. PCR was performed using 60 Vbeta and 13 Jbeta primers. Profiled with immunoSEQ multiplex PCR; TCRdb holds only in-frame clones, not every one. Seen here are about 200,000 clones, 70% to 85% observed once, and the top ten hold roughly 0.1%. Sequences were obtained from PBMCs. These receptors were obtained from a boy aged 2 to 9 in good health and CMV-seronegative.

J is TRBJ2-3 and V is TRBV4-3; 9 bases map to TRBD2. The J segment lost 5 bases and the V segment lost 1 base, leaving 13 bases of the junction unmatched. The CDR3 loop spans 18 amino acids. Germline lookup yields CDR1 LGHNA and CDR2 YSLEER. CDR3 sequence reads: CASSQGAARGRGGDTQYF. The CDR3 DNA reads as TGCGCCAGCAGCCAAGGGGCCGCGAGGGGGCGGGGGGGAGATACGCAGTATTTT.

This clone was seen a single time. V usage is TRBV19 and J usage is TRBJ1-5; possibly TRBD1 for D (5 bases). Germline loops: CDR1 LNHDA, CDR2 SQIVND (reference sequence). The CDR3 loop spans 16 amino acids. Trimming took off 1 base at V and 2 bases at J, with 12 bases between the two ends. As DNA, the CDR3 is TGTGCCAGTAGTATAGGGGCGGGGGTCGGCAATCAGCCCCAGCATTTT. Its protein is CASSIGAGVGNQPQHF.

Only a few counts were recorded for this clone. The genes are TRBV7-2 and TRBJ2-7; tentatively, D is TRBD1 (6 bases). Trimming pared 0 bases from V and 7 bases from J, leaving 13 bases between. Germline CDR1 SGHTA, CDR2 FQGNSA. The CDR3 is 14 residues long. The CDR3: CASSLATTRGEQYF. CDR3 DNA: TGTGCCAGCAGCTTAGCGACCACGAGGGGGGAGCAGTACTTC. The full variable domain, its missing parts supplied by reference TRBV7-2 and TRBJ2-7, is GAGVSQSPSNKVTEKGKDVELRCDPISGHTALYWYRQSLGQGLEFLIYFQGNSAPDKSGLPSDRFSAERTGGSVSTLTIQRTQQEDSAVYLCASSLATTRGEQYFGPGTRLTVT.

The chain combines TRBV7-9 with TRBJ2-7; D may be TRBD1 (5 bases). The CDR3 consists of 13 residues. The V and J ends lost 2 bases and 7 bases respectively, with 12 bases between them. Germline V lookup: CDR1 SEHNR, CDR2 FQNEAQ (reference sequence). The CDR3 bases are TGTGCCAGCAGCTTACAGGGAACGTTGGAGCAGTACTTC. Translated: CASSLQGTLEQYF.

The chain carries TRBV19 and TRBJ1-5; tentatively, D is TRBD1 (6 bases). The CDR3 loop spans 14 amino acids. Germline CDR1 and CDR2: LNHDA and SQIVND (reference sequence). V lost 3 bases, J lost 3 bases, and 9 bases lay in between. For the CDR3, the DNA is TGTGCCAGTAGTATCTACAGGGACAATCAGCCCCAGCATTTT. It encodes CASSIYRDNQPQHF.

The rearrangement uses TRBV19 and TRBJ2-6; the D is unclear. Deletions cut 4 bases from V and 2 bases from J, with 9 bases between. In germline, CDR1 is LNHDA, CDR2 SQIVND (reference sequence). This CDR3 is 15 amino acids long. CDR3 DNA: TGTGCCAGTAGTAGATCAGGCGCTGGGGCCAACGTCCTGACTTTC. Translated: CASSRSGAGANVLTF. Together with reference TRBV19 and TRBJ2-6, the CDR3 gives the full variable domain: DGGITQSPKYLFRKEGQNVTLSCEQNLNHDAMYWYRQDPGQGLRLIYYSQIVNDFQKGDIAEGYSVSREKKESFPLTVTSAQKNPTAFYLCASSRSGAGANVLTFGAGSRLTVL.